This T cell receptor beta chain was profiled in a study of T cell repertoires in cytomegalovirus infection. Study at large: Evidence of both CMV infection and a matching HLA type came from public TCR beta signatures.

TCRdb passed the reads through MiXCR, listing each CDR3 protein once. The data hold around 300,000 distinct CDR3 sequences, with under 25% observed a single time. The germline CDR1 and CDR2 sequences are DFQATT and SNEGSKA (reference sequence). The CDR3 length is 14 residues. Trimming at V came to 6 bases and at J to 3 bases, leaving 5 bases not matched to a gene. About this clonotype itself: Antigen specificity is unknown.

Here the sequenced sample was cultured PBMCs, taken from culture after CMV antigen stimulation. The TCR comes from a human donor in good health (CMV status not recorded). Some clones in this sample may be carry-over from other donors' samples. The rearrangement uses TRBV20-1 and TRBJ2-3, with 11 bases matching TRBD2. The CDR3 coding sequence is TGCAGTGCGGCTCTAGCGGGAGGAACAGATACGCAGTATTTT. It specifies CSAALAGGTDTQYF.